The entry that follows covers one TCR beta chain sequence. The antigen it recognizes is unknown. Per-nucleotide qualities are absent, and no much larger clonotype sits a single base away. The data are from a study of blood T cell repertoires in COVID-19 (dated by TCRdb to the early 2020s). In terms of the full investigation: Samples covering the acute and convalescent phases of COVID-19 were provided by collaborators in the United States, Italy and Spain. The material from the prospective study consisted of cDNA or gDNA derived from T cells, B-cell-depleted T cells, or PBMCs. The dataset comprised deeply sampled blood TCRbeta repertoires from subjects exposed to, actively infected with, or recovered from COVID-19. The repertoires were released in a freely available public database meant as a resource for research on the immune response to SARS-CoV-2. Samples were obtained from the ongoing ImmuneRACE study (first 160 participants) and from 1,200 or so subjects provided by 6 global collaborators. A de-identified subject ID, COVID-19 status, age in years and sex were almost always included in the sample metadata. Where available, HLA class I and class II types were taken from metadata supplied by the sample provider and were not determined by assay-based typing.

Each collaborating institution followed its own protocols to collect whole blood in K2EDTA tubes. For TCRbeta analysis, collaborators shipped samples as frozen whole blood, isolated PBMCs, or DNA extracted from either of those sample types. The immunoSEQ Assay, a bias-controlled multiplex PCR, was used to amplify TCRbeta CDR3 regions from genomic DNA. As for the original processing: Nucleated cell counts per sample were estimated from amplification of reference gene primers within the assay. Sequence reads were collapsed and filtered to measure the absolute abundance of every unique TCRbeta CDR3 rearrangement. Productive Simpson clonality was computed per sample as the square root of Simpson's diversity index over productive rearrangements. The clones in this table, taken by TCRdb from immuneACCESS, are in-frame only. Not every clone is retained; where verified, under half of the shortfall comes from an unresolved V gene, and the cause of the rest is unknown. V and J calls and clone size are those listed in that table; D and trimming were worked out from the DNA. The sample includes about 55,000 clones, with about four fifths observed a single time. The ten largest account for 5.5% to 7% of the sample.

Its CDR3 holds 15 amino acids, cysteine through phenylalanine. Left in the record is the CDR3 DNA by itself, 45 bases read in frame from the first base. The V end loses 2 bases and the J end loses 8 bases, and a stretch of 15 bases separates them. The germline V gene provides CDR1 MRHNA and CDR2 SNTAGT. The full study reports these points: The quantity of clinical and demographic metadata differed by source and by participant and was supplied without curation.

Sequencing input: peripheral blood. Recombination connected TRBV6-4 to TRBJ1-4; the D gene assignment is ambiguous. This sequence originates from a human donor in a cohort sampled during active or convalescent COVID-19. The DNA sequence follows: TGTGCCAGCAGTGACAGAGAGGTTTGTGAGGAAAAACTGTTTTTT. Its translation is CASSDREVCEEKLFF.